This T cell receptor (beta chain) came from a study of blood T cell repertoires in COVID-19. About the research overall: Acute and convalescent COVID-19 samples came from the United States, Italy and Spain.

In the study's own analysis: Estimation of nucleated cell counts was performed using reference gene primer amplification. TCRdb keeps only in-frame clones here, not all; method: immunoSEQ multiplex PCR. V and J calls and clone size are as listed in that table; D and trimming were resolved from the DNA. The sample shows some 70,000 clones, 84% of them seen only once. Trimming took off 4 bases at V and 4 bases at J, with 5 bases between the two ends. Germline V gene sequence: CDR1 MNHEY, CDR2 SVGEGT. CDR3 length: 12 amino acids. The receptor's source is a woman aged 55-70 years with acute or convalescent COVID-19. Input material: peripheral blood. The chain uses TRBV6-2 or TRBV6-3 and TRBJ1-5; D ambiguous. CDR3 amino acids: CASSSQNQPQHF. As DNA, the CDR3 is TGTGCCAGCAGTTCCCAAAATCAGCCCCAGCATTTT.